What follows are 21 T cell receptor beta chains derived from one specimen sequenced in a study of T cell repertoires in cytomegalovirus infection. MiXCR, run by TCRdb on the reads, gives a single entry per CDR3 protein. The sample includes some 450,000 distinct CDR3 sequences, approximately 32% seen only once; the top ten take roughly 15%. Sequencing was performed on PBMCs. These receptors were obtained from a human donor in good health (CMV status not recorded). Some clones in this sample may be carry-over from other donors' samples.

Comments on this clonotype: The CDR3 end shows no conserved phenylalanine or tryptophan, and so a read error is likely. The chain couples TRBV27 to TRBJ1-5; TRBD1 matches 8 bases. This CDR3 comprises 16 residues. Per the germline V gene, CDR1 is MNHEY and CDR2 is SMNVEV (reference sequence). The ends lost 5 bases at V and 5 bases at J; junction bases unmatched: 11. The CDR3 nucleotides read TGTGCCAGCAGTACCCGTGGACAGGGTACTTATCAGCCCCAGCATCTT. This encodes CASSTRGQGTYQPQHL.

This clonotype was detected only a few times. The gene calls are TRBV6-4 and TRBJ1-1; D is undetermined. The germline V and J ends were trimmed by 3 bases and 8 bases, with 13 bases remaining between them. The CDR3 extends over 13 amino acids. Germline assignment: CDR1 MRHNA and CDR2 SNTAGT. The CDR3 region is CASSDNLGGEAFF. CDR3 coding DNA: TGTGCCAGCAGTGATAACCTTGGCGGAGAAGCTTTCTTT.

The V gene is TRBV7-9, the J gene TRBJ1-4; 8 positions match TRBD1. Germline trimming cut 5 bases from V and 5 bases from J; bases unmatched to any gene: 4. From germline, CDR1 is SEHNR and CDR2 FQNEAQ (reference sequence). This CDR3 has 14 amino acids. The CDR3 region has the DNA TGTGCCAGCAGCGTACAGGGGGTAAATGAAAAACTGTTTTTT. Translating it yields CASSVQGVNEKLFF.

The genes are TRBV27 and TRBJ1-2; D uncertain. Trimming removed 6 bases at V and 2 bases at J, with 13 bases between. The CDR3 spans 14 residues. The germline CDR1 and CDR2 sequences are MNHEY and SMNVEV (reference sequence). The CDR3 region has the DNA TGTGCCAGCAGCCCTCTTCGGGGAAACTATGGCTACACCTTC. Encoded protein: CASSPLRGNYGYTF.

The chain's CDR3 is CASSQRQGYNSPLHF. In nucleotides, the CDR3 is TGTGCCAGCAGCCAGAGACAGGGTTATAATTCACCCCTCCACTTT. The chain couples TRBV12-3 or TRBV12-4 to TRBJ1-6, with 7 nucleotides matching TRBD1. V lost 6 bases and J lost 4; bases outside the gene matches: 6. The CDR3 runs to 15 residues.

The J gene is TRBJ2-1, the V gene TRBV5-5; D ambiguous. The CDR3 runs 15 residues. V was pared by 1 base and J by 0 bases, with 8 bases between. CDR1 is SGHKS and CDR2 is YYEKEE in the germline V gene (reference sequence). The CDR3 protein is CASSLMGSSYNEQFF. CDR3 bases: TGTGCCAGCAGCTTGATGGGCAGCTCCTACAATGAGCAGTTCTTC.

Details on this clonotype: One end of the junction fails to match germline, which may point to a read error. The CDR3 here is CARSEMTSGVLTDTQYF. CDR3 nucleotide sequence: TGTGCCAGAAGTGAAATGACTAGCGGGGTCCTCACAGATACGCAGTATTTT. The chain links TRBV6-1 to TRBJ2-3; 11 nucleotides line up with TRBD2. Germline lookup yields CDR1 MNHNS and CDR2 SASEGT. The CDR3 contains 17 residues.

The chain carries TRBV12-3 or TRBV12-4 and TRBJ2-3; D tentatively fits TRBD1 or TRBD2 (5 bases each). The V end lost 5 bases, the J end lost 2 bases, and 17 bases lay between the germline ends. The CDR3 runs 16 residues. CDR3 residues: CASSLQTGGVTDTQYF. CDR3 DNA: TGTGCCAGCAGTCTACAGACTGGGGGAGTCACAGATACGCAGTATTTT.

This clonotype came up a few times. A read error may explain this, as a much larger clone is one base away. The chain recombines TRBV6-1 with TRBJ1-2, with a possible D match to TRBD1 (6 bases). The germline CDR1 and CDR2 sequences are MNHNS and SASEGT. The CDR3 sequence is 11 residues long. V was trimmed by 6 bases and J by 4 bases, leaving 6 bases between them. The CDR3 bases are TGTGCCAGCAGACAGGGCTATGGCTACACCTTC. Residues: CASRQGYGYTF.

This clonotype was seen ten or more times. The CDR3 spells CASMAGGASTDTQYF. The CDR3 bases are TGTGCCAGTATGGCGGGGGGCGCGAGCACAGATACGCAGTATTTT. J is TRBJ2-3 and V is TRBV19; 8 bases map to TRBD2. Trimming at V came to 7 bases and at J to 0 bases, leaving 6 bases not matched to a gene. The CDR3 consists of 15 residues. From germline, CDR1 is LNHDA and CDR2 SQIVND (reference sequence).

About this clonotype: A clone one base away is much larger, so this may be a read error. This chain joins TRBV12-3 or TRBV12-4 and TRBJ2-1; D may be TRBD2 (6 bases). This CDR3 spans 17 amino acids. This CDR3 reads CASSLEMAGKPYNEPFF. Written as DNA, the CDR3 is TGTGCCAGCAGTTTAGAGATGGCGGGGAAACCCTACAATGAGCCGTTCTTC.

This clonotype was seen many times. V and J are TRBV28 and TRBJ2-7; the D gene is possibly TRBD1 (5 bases). From germline, CDR1 is MDHEN and CDR2 SYDVKM. V lost 7 bases and J lost 3, with 13 bases in between. The CDR3 runs to 13 residues. CDR3 sequence reads: CASKGQKNYEQYF. CDR3 coding DNA: TGTGCCAGCAAGGGGCAGAAAAACTACGAGCAGTACTTC. The complete variable domain, with remaining parts taken from reference TRBV28 and TRBJ2-7, reads DVKVTQSSRYLVKRTGEKVFLECVQDMDHENMFWYRQDPGLGLRLIYFSYDVKMKEKGDIPEGYSVSREKKERFSLILESASTNQTSMYLCASKGQKNYEQYFGPGTRLTVT.

This clonotype was counted a few times. V usage is TRBV2 and J usage is TRBJ2-7; a possible D gene is TRBD2 (6 bases). Germline V gene sequence: CDR1 SNHLY, CDR2 FYNNEI. The CDR3 consists of 14 residues. The germline V and J ends were trimmed by 7 bases and 1 base, with 14 bases remaining between them. DNA of the CDR3: TGTGCCAGCAACCGGGACTCTCCTTCCTACGAGCAGTACTTC. This sequence encodes CASNRDSPSYEQYF.

This sequence joins TRBV4-3 and TRBJ2-7; 13 nucleotides agree with TRBD2. The V segment lost 3 bases and the J segment 0 bases; nucleotides outside the gene matches: 8. CDR1 and CDR2 (germline): LGHNA, YSLEER. The CDR3 loop spans 18 amino acids. CDR3 residues: CASSQRTSGGTFSYEQYF. CDR3 sequence (DNA): TGCGCCAGCAGCCAGCGGACTAGCGGGGGTACTTTCTCCTACGAGCAGTACTTC.

This clonotype turned up a few times. The V and J genes are TRBV19 and TRBJ1-1, with unresolved D. V was pared by 3 bases and J by 6 bases, with 17 bases between. Germline V gives CDR1 LNHDA, CDR2 SQIVND (reference sequence). This CDR3 is built from 15 residues. DNA of the CDR3: TGTGCCAGTAGTATTGGGTCAGGATGGCAGCCTGAAGCTTTCTTT. Translated, it gives CASSIGSGWQPEAFF.

A remark on this clonotype: A much larger clone lies a single base off, so this may be a read error. The chain recombines TRBV23-1 with TRBJ2-1, with D unclear. TRBV23-1 is classed as an ORF, of uncertain function. This CDR3 region has 14 residues. DNA for the CDR3: TGCGCCAAGCCGGGTCCATCCTCCTACAATGAGCAGTTATTC. Translation gives CAKPGPSSYNEQLF.

This clonotype was counted only a few times. The CDR3 is CASSLTGGAAFF. The DNA of the CDR3 is TGTGCCAGCAGCCTGACCGGGGGCGCAGCTTTCTTT. The genes are TRBV7-3 and TRBJ1-1, with D tentatively TRBD1 (6 bases). V was cut by 5 bases and J by 10 bases, with 14 bases left in between. The CDR3 totals 12 residues. Germline CDR1 reads SGHTA; CDR2 reads FQGTGA.

The V gene is TRBV6-5, the J gene TRBJ2-7, with D unclear. The CDR3 spans 14 residues. The V gene's germline CDR1 is MNHEY and CDR2 SVGAGI. The V end lost 8 bases, the J end lost 4 bases, and 18 bases lay between the germline ends. The CDR3 coding sequence is TGTGCCAGCTCCACTGGTTTTTTTGGGTACGAGCAGTACTTC. Amino acid sequence: CASSTGFFGYEQYF.

V gene TRBV12-3 or TRBV12-4 combines with J gene TRBJ1-1; D is possibly TRBD1 (5 bases). The CDR3 length is 15 residues. The V and J ends lost 7 bases and 5 bases respectively, with 20 bases between them. For the CDR3, the DNA is TGTGCCAGCACCACCCATCAGGGTCTACGGACTGAAGCTTTCTTT. Translated, it gives CASTTHQGLRTEAFF.

There are many counts of this clonotype. The gene calls are TRBV7-8 and TRBJ2-3; D may be TRBD1 (6 bases). The germline V gene encodes CDR1 SGHVS and CDR2 FQNEAQ. CDR3 length equals 16 residues. The V gene lost 5 bases and the J gene lost 1 base, with 16 bases spanning the gap. The CDR3 protein is CASSRGTAVGTDTQYF. The DNA for the CDR3 is TGTGCCAGCAGCAGGGGGACGGCCGTAGGCACAGATACGCAGTATTTT.

To note about this clonotype: This CDR3 is missing its conserved last phenylalanine or tryptophan, likely due to a read error. The V gene is TRBV6-1, the J gene TRBJ1-2; D unclear. V lost 6 bases and J 6 bases, leaving 17 bases between the germline ends. The CDR3 runs to 14 residues. Germline-derived CDR1 and CDR2 are MNHNS and SASEGT. In DNA form, the CDR3 reads TGTGCCAGCAGCCGGGATTCTGGGGTCAATGGCTACACCGTC. Encoded protein: CASSRDSGVNGYTV.